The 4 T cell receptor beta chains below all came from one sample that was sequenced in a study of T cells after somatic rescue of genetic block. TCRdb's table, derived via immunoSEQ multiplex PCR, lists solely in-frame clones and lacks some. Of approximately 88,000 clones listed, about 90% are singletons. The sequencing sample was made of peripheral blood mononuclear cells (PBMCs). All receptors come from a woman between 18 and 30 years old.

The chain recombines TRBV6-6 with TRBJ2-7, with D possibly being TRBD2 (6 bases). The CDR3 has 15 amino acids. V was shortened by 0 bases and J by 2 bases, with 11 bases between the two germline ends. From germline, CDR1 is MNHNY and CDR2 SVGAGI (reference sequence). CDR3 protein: CASSYSVSGAYEQYF. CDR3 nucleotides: TGTGCCAGCAGTTACTCAGTTAGCGGAGCCTACGAGCAGTACTTC.

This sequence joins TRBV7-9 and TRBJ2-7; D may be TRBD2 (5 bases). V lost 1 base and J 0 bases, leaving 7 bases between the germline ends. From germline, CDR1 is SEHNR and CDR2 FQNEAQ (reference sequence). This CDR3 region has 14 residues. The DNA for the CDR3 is TGTGCCAGCAGCTTAGGAGGGTACTCCTACGAGCAGTACTTC. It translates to CASSLGGYSYEQYF.

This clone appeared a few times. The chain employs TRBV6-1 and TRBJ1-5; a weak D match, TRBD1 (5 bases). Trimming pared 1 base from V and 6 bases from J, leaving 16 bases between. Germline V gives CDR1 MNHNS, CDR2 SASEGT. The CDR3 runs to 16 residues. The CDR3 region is CASSEEGNRFAQPQHF. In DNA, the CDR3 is TGTGCCAGCAGTGAAGAAGGGAACAGGTTCGCTCAGCCCCAGCATTTT.

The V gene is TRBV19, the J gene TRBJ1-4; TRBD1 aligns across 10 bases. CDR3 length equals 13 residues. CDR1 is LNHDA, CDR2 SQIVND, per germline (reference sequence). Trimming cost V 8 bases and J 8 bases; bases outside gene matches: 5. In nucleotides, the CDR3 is TGTGCCAGTCTCAGACAGGGGGCCGAAAAACTGTTTTTT. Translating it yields CASLRQGAEKLFF.